This T cell receptor (beta chain) was documented in a study of T cells in narcolepsy. The data were produced by immunoSEQ multiplex PCR, yet TCRdb's version contains in-frame clones alone and is incomplete. The sample shows tens of thousands of clones, roughly 80% of them seen only once. V was clipped by 6 bases and J by 5 bases, with 11 bases between them. CDR3 size: 12 residues. From germline, CDR1 is MNHEY and CDR2 SMNVEV (reference sequence). Material: memory (CD45RA-) CD4+ T cells from blood. The receptor was isolated from a human donor in good health. The chain uses TRBV27 and TRBJ2-7; D remains unclear. CDR3 coding DNA: TGTGCCAGCAGCAGCCTTTTCGACGAGCAGTACTTC. It specifies CASSSLFDEQYF.